This T cell receptor (beta chain) was retrieved from a study of T-cell reconstitution after alpha-beta-depleted transplantation in children. The V gene lost 0 bases and the J gene lost 2 bases, with 9 bases spanning the gap. The CDR3 has 14 residues. In germline, CDR1 is SGHRS, CDR2 YFSETQ. It was with unique molecular identifiers that the TCRbeta library was prepared. TCRdb re-derived calls from the PCR reads in MiXCR, one entry per CDR3 protein. Among under 100,000 distinct CDR3 sequences listed, around 16% were seen once. Broader study findings: Reportedly, only several hundred clones from non-depleted graft cells drove alpha-beta T-cell counts at about two months. Some patients showed high day-60 TCRbeta diversity, which derived from surviving recipient T cells and thymic progenitors. T cells produced anew were the main source of T-cell counts and diversity one year after transplant.

With respect to this clonotype: Its antigen is currently unknown.

The rearrangement links TRBV5-1 to TRBJ2-7; possible D gene TRBD1, 5 bases. The material was PBMCs, mostly from graft donor cells, obtained 180 days after TCRalphabeta/CD19-depleted stem cell transplant. This TCR was sampled from a male patient aged 2 to 10 who had a stem cell transplant for acute lymphoblastic leukemia, so the T cells may come from the graft donor. The CDR3 protein is CASSLGIGAYEQYF. CDR3 nucleotide sequence: TGCGCCAGCAGCTTGGGGATAGGGGCCTACGAGCAGTACTTC.